Listed here is a single T cell receptor beta chain. The antigen is undetermined. The sample comes from a study of a mutant IDH1 vaccine in newly diagnosed glioma. Study at large: Patients previously underwent radiotherapy, temozolomide, or both, and most underwent both. The V12 visit happened in week 35, and the V13 visit happened in week 47.

V trimming: 6 bases; J trimming: 9 bases; junction bases outside the gene matches: 5. CDR1 is DFQATT, CDR2 SNEGSKA, per germline (reference sequence). This CDR3 region has 11 residues. The repertoire was sequenced with immunoSEQ multiplex PCR; TCRdb's copy has only in-frame clones and lacks some. The sample holds tens of thousands of clones; 82% are singletons and the top ten take approximately 19%. Time point denoted: week 47, end of study. All doses held 300 ug of mutant IDH1 20-mer peptide, with topical imiquimod. Donors had new WHO grade 3 or 4 IDH1-mutant, ATRX-lost astrocytomas. This chain connects TRBV20-1 to TRBJ2-3; 8 positions agree with TRBD1. Sample: PBMCs, taken from a glioma patient whose treatment included an IDH1 peptide vaccine. The clonotype originates from a man aged 18 to 35 with glioma. Some clones in this sample may be carry-over from other donors' samples. CDR3 coding DNA: TGCAGTGCAAAAGACAGGGGAACGCAGTATTTT. Amino acid sequence: CSAKDRGTQYF.